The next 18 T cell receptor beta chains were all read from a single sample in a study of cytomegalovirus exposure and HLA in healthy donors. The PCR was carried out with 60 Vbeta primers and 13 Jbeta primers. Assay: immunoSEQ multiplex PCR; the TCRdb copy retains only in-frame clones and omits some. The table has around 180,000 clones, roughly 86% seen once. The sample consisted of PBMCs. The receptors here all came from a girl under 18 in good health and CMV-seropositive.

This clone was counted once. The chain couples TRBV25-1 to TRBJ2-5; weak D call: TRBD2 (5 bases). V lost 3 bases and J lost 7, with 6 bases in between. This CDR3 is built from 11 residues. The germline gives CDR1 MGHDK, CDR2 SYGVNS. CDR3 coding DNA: TGTGCCAGCAGTGATGCGGGGACCCAGTACTTC. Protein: CASSDAGTQYF.

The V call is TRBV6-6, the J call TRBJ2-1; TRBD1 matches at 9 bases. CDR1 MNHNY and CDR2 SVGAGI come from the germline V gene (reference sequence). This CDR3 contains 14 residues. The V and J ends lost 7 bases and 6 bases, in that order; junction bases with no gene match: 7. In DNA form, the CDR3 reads TGTGCCAGCACCCCAGACAGGGGGGGCAATGAGCAGTTCTTC. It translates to CASTPDRGGNEQFF.

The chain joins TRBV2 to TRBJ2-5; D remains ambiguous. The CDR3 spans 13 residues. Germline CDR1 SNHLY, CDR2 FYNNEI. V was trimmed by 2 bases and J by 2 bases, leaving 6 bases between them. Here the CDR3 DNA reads TGTGCCAGCAGTGAACTAGAGCAAGAGACCCAGTACTTC. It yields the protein CASSELEQETQYF.

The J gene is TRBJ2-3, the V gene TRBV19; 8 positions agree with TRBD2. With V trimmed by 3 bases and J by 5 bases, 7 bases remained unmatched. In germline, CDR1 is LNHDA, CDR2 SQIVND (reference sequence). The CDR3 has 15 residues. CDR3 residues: CASSMGRGVGDTQYF. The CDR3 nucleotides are TGTGCCAGTAGTATGGGGCGGGGGGTTGGAGATACGCAGTATTTT.

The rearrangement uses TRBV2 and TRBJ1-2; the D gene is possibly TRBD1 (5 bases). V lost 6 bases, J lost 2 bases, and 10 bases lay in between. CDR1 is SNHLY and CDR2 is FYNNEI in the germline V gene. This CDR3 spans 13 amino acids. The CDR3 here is CASRGGGNYGYTF. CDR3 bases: TGTGCCAGCAGGGGGGGTGGGAACTATGGCTACACCTTC. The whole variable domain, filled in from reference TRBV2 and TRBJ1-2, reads EPEVTQTPSHQVTQMGQEVILRCVPISNHLYFYWYRQILGQKVEFLVSFYNNEISEKSEIFDDQFSVERPDGSNFTLKIRSTKLEDSAMYFCASRGGGNYGYTFGSGTRLTVV.

CDR3 bases: TGCGCCAGCAGTGCTCGGACAGGGGGCAGAGCTTTCTTT. Its translation: CASSARTGGRAFF. The rearrangement links TRBV10-1 to TRBJ1-1; 11 bases agree with TRBD1. CDR3 length: 13 amino acids. J lost 10 bases, V lost 4 bases, and 5 bases had no gene match. Germline CDR1 WNHNN, CDR2 SYGVQD (reference sequence).

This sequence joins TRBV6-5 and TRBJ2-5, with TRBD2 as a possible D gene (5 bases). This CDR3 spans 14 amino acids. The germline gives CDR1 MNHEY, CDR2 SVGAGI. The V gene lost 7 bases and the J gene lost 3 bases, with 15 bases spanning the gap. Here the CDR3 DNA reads TGTGCCAGCACTCCACGAGGGCCAGAAGAGACCCAGTACTTC. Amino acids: CASTPRGPEETQYF.

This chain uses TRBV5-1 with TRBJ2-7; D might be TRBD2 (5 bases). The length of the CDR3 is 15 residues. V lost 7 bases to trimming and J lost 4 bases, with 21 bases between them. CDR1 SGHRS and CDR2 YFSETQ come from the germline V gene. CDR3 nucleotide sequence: TGCGCCAGCCGCCTGGGTTTTAGGACTCTTTACGAGCAGTACTTC. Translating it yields CASRLGFRTLYEQYF.

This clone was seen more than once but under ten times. The CDR3: CASSRAGGSHQPQHF. The CDR3 DNA sequence: TGTGCCAGCAGCCGGGCGGGGGGGAGCCATCAGCCCCAGCATTTT. The chain employs TRBV5-6 and TRBJ1-5; weak D call: TRBD1 (5 bases). V lost 4 bases to trimming and J lost 5 bases, with 16 bases between them. Germline V CDR1 and CDR2: SGHDT, YYEEEE. The CDR3 is 15 residues long.

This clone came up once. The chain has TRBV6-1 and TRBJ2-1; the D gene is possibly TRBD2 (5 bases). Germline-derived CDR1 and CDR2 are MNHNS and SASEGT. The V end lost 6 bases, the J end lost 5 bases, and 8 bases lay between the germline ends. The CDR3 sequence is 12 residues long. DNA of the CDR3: TGTGCCAGCAGCGGGAAGAACAATGAGCAGTTCTTC. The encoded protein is CASSGKNNEQFF.

The CDR3 nucleotides are TGTGCCACCAGCAGAGATTCTGCTGCGGGGGGTCCGCAGTTCTTC. Translating gives CATSRDSAAGGPQFF. This sequence joins TRBV15 and TRBJ2-1; 8 bases match TRBD2. V lost 0 bases, J lost 12 bases, and 10 bases stayed unmatched. The CDR3 extends over 15 amino acids. The V gene's germline CDR1 is LNHNV and CDR2 YYDKDF (reference sequence). The entire variable domain, with the rest obtained from reference TRBV15 and TRBJ2-1, is as follows: DAMVIQNPRYQVTQFGKPVTLSCSQTLNHNVMYWYQQKSSQAPKLLFHYYDKDFNNEADTPDNFQSRRPNTSFCFLDIRSPGLGDTAMYLCATSRDSAAGGPQFFGPGTRLTVL.

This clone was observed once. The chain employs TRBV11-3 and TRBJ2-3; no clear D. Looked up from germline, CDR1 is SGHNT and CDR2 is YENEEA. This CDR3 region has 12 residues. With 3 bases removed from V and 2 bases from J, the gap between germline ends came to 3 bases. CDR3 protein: CASSFHTDTQYF. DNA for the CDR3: TGTGCCAGCAGCTTCCACACAGATACGCAGTATTTT.

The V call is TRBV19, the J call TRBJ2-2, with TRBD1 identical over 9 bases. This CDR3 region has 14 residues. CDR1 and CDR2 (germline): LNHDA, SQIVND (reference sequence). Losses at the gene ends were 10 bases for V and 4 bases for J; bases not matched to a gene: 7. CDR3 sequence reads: CATWTGAFTGELFF. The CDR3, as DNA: TGTGCCACCTGGACAGGGGCCTTCACCGGGGAGCTGTTTTTT.

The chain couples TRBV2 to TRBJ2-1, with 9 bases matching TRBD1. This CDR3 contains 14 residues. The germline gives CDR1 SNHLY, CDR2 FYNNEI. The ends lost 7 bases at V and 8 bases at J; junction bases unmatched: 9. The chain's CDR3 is CASTGTGIIYEQFF. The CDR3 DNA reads TGTGCCAGCACCGGGACAGGGATCATCTATGAGCAGTTCTTC.

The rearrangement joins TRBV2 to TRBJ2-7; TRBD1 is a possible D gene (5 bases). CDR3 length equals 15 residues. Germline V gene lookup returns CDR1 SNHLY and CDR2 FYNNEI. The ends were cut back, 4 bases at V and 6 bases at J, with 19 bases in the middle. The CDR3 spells CASSVQVSVPFEQYF. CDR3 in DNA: TGTGCCAGCAGTGTACAGGTAAGCGTGCCCTTCGAGCAGTACTTC.

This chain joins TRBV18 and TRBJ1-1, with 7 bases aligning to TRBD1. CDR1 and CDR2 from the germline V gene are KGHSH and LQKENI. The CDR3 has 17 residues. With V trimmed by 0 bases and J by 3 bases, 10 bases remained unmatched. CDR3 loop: CASSPPPRGYGDTEAFF. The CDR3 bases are TGTGCCAGCTCACCACCCCCCAGGGGGTACGGGGACACTGAAGCTTTCTTT.

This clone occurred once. This chain's CDR3 is CASSPGGLAGEQFF. The CDR3 DNA reads TGTGCCAGCAGCCCCGGGGGACTAGCCGGTGAGCAGTTCTTC. The chain couples TRBV6-6 to TRBJ2-1; 9 nucleotides agree with TRBD2. CDR3 size: 14 residues. Germline-derived CDR1 and CDR2 are MNHNY and SVGAGI (reference sequence). Trimming at V came to 6 bases and at J to 9 bases, leaving 9 bases not matched to a gene.

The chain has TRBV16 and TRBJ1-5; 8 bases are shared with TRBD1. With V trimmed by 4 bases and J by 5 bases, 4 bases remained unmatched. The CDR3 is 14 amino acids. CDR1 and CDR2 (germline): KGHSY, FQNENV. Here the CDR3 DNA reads TGTGCCAGCAGCCCCCAGGGGGCTGATCAGCCCCAGCATTTT. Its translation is CASSPQGADQPQHF.